This T cell receptor beta chain was documented in a study of shared clonotypes between healthy human individuals. Assay: immunoSEQ multiplex PCR; the TCRdb copy retains only in-frame clones and omits some. Of around 1.6 million clones detected, 95% to 99% appear once; the ten largest clones hold roughly 0.45%. CDR3 size: 12 residues. V lost 5 bases to trimming and J lost 5 bases, with 9 bases between them. The germline gives CDR1 LGHNA, CDR2 YSLEER. The sample taken for sequencing was naive CD4+ T cells sorted from blood. Subset indicated: CD45RA+ positively selected. The chain recombines TRBV4-3 with TRBJ2-5; weak D call: TRBD2 (6 bases). The sequence was collected from a man in his thirties or forties in good health. The CDR3 bases are TGCGCCAGCAGCATGGAGGGCGAGACCCAGTACTTC. It translates to CASSMEGETQYF.